The present T cell receptor (beta chain) was sequenced within a study of blood T cell repertoires in COVID-19. Study-level information: There were acute and convalescent COVID-19 samples, and they came from the United States, Italy and Spain. T cells, B-cell-depleted T cells, or PBMCs supplied cDNA or gDNA.

The data were produced by immunoSEQ multiplex PCR, yet TCRdb's version contains in-frame clones alone and is incomplete. The sample holds approximately 300,000 clones; approximately 89% are singletons and the top ten take less than 9.5%. The table lists this clone with a few counts. The germline gives CDR1 SGHTA, CDR2 FQGNSA. The CDR3 covers 15 residues. Trimming took off 1 base at V and 7 bases at J, with 14 bases between the two ends. Cohorts were determined from participant-reported clinical history. Sequencing was performed on PBMCs or T cells enriched from blood (not recorded which). The sequence came from a woman in her 30s who had recovered from COVID-19. The rearrangement joins TRBV7-2 to TRBJ1-5; D remains ambiguous. The CDR3 coding sequence is TGTGCCAGCAGCTTAGTCATCAGCGGTGGGCAGCCCCAGCATTTT. It is translated as CASSLVISGGQPQHF.